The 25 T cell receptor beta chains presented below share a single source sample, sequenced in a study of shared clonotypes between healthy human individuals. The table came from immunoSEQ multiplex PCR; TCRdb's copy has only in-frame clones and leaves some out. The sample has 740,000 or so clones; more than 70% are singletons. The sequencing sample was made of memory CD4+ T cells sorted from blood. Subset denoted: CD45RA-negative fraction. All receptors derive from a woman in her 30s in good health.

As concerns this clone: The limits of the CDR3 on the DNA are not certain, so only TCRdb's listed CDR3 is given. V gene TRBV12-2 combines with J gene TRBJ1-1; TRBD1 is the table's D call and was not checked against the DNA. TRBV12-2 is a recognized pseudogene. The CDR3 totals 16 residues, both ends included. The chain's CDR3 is CASRLVGQGSRTEAFF.

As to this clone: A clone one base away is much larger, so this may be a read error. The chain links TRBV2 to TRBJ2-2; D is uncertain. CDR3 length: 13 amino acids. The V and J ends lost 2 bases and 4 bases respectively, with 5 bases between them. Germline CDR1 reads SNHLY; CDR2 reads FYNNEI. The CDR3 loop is CASSEWVTGELFF. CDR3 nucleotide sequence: TGTGCCAGCAGTGAATGGGTCACCGGGGAGCTGTTTTTT.

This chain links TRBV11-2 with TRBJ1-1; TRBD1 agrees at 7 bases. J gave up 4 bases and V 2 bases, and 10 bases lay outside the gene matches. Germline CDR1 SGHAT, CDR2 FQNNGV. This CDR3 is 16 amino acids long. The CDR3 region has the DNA TGTGCCAGCAGCTTACCTCGGGACAGCCGGGGCACTGAAGCTTTCTTT. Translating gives CASSLPRDSRGTEAFF.

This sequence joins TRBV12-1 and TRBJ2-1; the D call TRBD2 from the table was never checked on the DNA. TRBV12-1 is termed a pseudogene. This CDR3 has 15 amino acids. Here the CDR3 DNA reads TGTGCCAGCAGCTTCGGGACTAGCGGGAGAGTTGAGCAGTTCTTC. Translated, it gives CASSFGTSGRVEQFF.

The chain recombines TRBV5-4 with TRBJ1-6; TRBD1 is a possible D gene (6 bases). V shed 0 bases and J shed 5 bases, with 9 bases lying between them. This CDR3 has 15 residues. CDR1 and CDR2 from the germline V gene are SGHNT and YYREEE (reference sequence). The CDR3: CASSLDREHNSPLHF. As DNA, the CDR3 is TGTGCCAGCAGCTTGGACAGGGAACATAATTCACCCCTCCACTTT.

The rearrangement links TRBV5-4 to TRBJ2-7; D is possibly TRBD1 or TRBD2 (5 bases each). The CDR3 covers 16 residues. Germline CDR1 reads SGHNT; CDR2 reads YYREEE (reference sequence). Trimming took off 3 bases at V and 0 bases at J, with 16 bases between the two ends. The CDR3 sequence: CASSSGADVSSYEQYF. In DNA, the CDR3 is TGTGCCAGCAGCTCCGGGGCGGATGTTAGCTCCTACGAGCAGTACTTC.

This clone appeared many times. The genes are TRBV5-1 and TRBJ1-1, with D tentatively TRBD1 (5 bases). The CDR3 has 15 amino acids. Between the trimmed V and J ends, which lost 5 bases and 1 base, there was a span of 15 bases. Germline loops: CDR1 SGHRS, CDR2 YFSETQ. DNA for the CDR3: TGCGCCAGCAGAAAACAGGAGAACCCGAACACTGAAGCTTTCTTT. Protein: CASRKQENPNTEAFF.

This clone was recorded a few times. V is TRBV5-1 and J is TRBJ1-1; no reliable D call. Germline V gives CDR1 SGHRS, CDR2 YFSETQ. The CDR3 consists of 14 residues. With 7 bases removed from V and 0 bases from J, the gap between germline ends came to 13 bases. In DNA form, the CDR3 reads TGCGCCAGCTTTGAGGGCCCCATGAACACTGAAGCTTTCTTT. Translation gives CASFEGPMNTEAFF.

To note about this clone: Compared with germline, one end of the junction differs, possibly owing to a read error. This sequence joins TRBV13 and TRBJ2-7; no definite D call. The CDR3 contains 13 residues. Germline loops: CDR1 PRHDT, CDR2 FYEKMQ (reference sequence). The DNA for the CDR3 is TGCGCCAGCAGCCATAGATGGTCCTACGAGCAGTACTTC. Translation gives CASSHRWSYEQYF.

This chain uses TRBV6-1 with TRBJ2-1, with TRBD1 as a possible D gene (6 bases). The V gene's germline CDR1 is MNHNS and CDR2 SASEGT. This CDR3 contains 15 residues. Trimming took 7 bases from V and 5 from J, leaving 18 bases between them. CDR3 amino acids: CASNLGRTENNEQFF. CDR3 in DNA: TGTGCCAGCAACTTGGGCCGGACAGAAAACAATGAGCAGTTCTTC.

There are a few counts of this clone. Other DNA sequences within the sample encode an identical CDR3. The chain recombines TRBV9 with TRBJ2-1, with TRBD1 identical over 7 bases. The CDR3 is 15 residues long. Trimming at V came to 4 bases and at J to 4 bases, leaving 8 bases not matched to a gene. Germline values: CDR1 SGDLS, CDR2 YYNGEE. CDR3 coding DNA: TGTGCCAGCAGCCGGTTACAGGGGCCTTACAATGAGCAGTTCTTC. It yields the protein CASSRLQGPYNEQFF.

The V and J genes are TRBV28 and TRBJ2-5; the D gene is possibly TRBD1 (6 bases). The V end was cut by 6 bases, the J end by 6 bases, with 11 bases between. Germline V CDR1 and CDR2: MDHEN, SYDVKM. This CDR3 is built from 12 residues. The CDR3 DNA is TGTGCCAGCAGACCCACAGGGAAGACCCAGTACTTC. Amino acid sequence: CASRPTGKTQYF.

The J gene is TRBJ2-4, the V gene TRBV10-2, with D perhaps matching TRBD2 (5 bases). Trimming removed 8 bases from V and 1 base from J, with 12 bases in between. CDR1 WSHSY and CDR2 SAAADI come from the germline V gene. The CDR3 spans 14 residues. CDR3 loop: CASGPTTAKNIQYF. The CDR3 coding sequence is TGCGCCAGCGGACCGACTACCGCCAAAAACATTCAGTACTTC.

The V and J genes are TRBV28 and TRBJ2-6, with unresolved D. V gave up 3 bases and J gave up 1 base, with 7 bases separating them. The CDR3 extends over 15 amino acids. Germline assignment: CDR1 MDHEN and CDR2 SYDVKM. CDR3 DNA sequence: TGTGCCAGCAGTTTGCCGAGATCTGGGGCCAACGTCCTGACTTTC. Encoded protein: CASSLPRSGANVLTF. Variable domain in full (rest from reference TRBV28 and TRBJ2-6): DVKVTQSSRYLVKRTGEKVFLECVQDMDHENMFWYRQDPGLGLRLIYFSYDVKMKEKGDIPEGYSVSREKKERFSLILESASTNQTSMYLCASSLPRSGANVLTFGAGSRLTVL.

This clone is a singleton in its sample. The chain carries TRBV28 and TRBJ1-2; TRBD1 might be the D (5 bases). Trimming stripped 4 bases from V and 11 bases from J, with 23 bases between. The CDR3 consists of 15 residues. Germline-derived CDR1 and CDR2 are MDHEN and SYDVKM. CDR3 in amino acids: CASSSGAGAQSGYTF. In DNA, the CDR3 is TGTGCCAGCAGTTCCGGGGCGGGTGCTCAGAGTGGTTACACCTTC.

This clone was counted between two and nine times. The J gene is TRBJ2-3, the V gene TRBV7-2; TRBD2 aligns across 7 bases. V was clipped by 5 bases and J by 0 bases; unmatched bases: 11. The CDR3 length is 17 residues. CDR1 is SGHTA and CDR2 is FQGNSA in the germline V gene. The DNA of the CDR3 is TGTGCCAGCAGCCCCCTCGCCAGCGGGGTCAGCACAGATACGCAGTATTTT. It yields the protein CASSPLASGVSTDTQYF. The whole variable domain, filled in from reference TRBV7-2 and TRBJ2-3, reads GAGVSQSPSNKVTEKGKDVELRCDPISGHTALYWYRQSLGQGLEFLIYFQGNSAPDKSGLPSDRFSAERTGGSVSTLTIQRTQQEDSAVYLCASSPLASGVSTDTQYFGPGTRLTVL.

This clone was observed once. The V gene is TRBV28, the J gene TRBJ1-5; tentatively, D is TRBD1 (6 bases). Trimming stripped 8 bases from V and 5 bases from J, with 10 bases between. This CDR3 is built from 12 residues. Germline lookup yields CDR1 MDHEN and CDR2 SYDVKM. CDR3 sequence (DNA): TGTGCCAGCGGGACAAGCGATCAGCCCCAGCATTTT. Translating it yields CASGTSDQPQHF.

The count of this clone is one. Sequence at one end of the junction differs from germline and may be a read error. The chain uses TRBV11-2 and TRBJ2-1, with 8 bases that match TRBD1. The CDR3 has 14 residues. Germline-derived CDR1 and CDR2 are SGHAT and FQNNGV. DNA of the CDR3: TGTGCCAGCAGCTTATGGCAGGGGGCGAATGGGCAGTTCTTC. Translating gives CASSLWQGANGQFF.

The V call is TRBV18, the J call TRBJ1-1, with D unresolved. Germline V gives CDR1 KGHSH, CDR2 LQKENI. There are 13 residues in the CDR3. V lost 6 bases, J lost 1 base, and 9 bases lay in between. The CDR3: CASSTAGNTEAFF. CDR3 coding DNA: TGTGCCAGCTCTACGGCGGGGAACACTGAAGCTTTCTTT.

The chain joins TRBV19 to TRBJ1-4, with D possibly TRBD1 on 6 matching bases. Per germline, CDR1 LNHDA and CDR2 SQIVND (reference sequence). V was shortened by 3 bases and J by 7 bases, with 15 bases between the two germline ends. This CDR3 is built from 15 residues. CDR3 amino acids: CASSMPGQGGEKLFF. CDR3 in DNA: TGTGCCAGTAGTATGCCGGGACAAGGGGGTGAAAAACTGTTTTTT.

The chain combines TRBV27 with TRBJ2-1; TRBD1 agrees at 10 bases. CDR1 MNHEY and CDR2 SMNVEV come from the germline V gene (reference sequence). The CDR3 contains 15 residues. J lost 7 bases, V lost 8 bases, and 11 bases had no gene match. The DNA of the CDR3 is TGTGCCAGCCGTTCTGGGACAGGGGAGATAAATGAGCAGTTCTTC. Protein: CASRSGTGEINEQFF.

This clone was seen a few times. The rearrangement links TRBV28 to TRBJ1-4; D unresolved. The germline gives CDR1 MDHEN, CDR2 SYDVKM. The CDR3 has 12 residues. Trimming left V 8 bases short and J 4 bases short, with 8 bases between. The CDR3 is CASSEINEKLFF. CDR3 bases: TGTGCCAGCTCAGAGATTAATGAAAAACTGTTTTTT.

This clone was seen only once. The CDR3 here is CASSLQTGELFF. The CDR3 coding sequence is TGCGCCAGCAGCTTGCAAACCGGGGAGCTGTTTTTT. The V and J genes are TRBV5-1 and TRBJ2-2; D not resolved. The CDR3 has 12 amino acids. Germline lookup yields CDR1 SGHRS and CDR2 YFSETQ. V dropped 1 base and J dropped 5 bases, with 3 bases sitting between them.

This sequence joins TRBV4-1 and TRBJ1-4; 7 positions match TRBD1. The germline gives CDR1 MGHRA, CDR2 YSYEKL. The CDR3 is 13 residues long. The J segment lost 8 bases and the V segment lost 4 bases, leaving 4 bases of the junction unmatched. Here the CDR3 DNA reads TGCGCCAGCAGCCTGGTACAGGGGGAAAAACTGTTTTTT. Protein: CASSLVQGEKLFF.

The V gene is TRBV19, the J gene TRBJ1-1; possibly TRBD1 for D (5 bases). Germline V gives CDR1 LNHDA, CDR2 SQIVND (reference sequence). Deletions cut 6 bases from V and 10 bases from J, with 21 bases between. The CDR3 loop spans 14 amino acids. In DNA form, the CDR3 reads TGTGCCAGTAGATCTGGGACCTCCTTATCGTCAGCTTTCTTT. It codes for CASRSGTSLSSAFF.